This TCR beta chain was sequenced for a study of blood T cell repertoires in COVID-19. Study summary: Material from acute and convalescent COVID-19 was sourced from the United States, Italy and Spain.

This table comes from immunoSEQ multiplex PCR, and its TCRdb copy is limited to in-frame clones, with some not included. Of 100,000 or so clones detected, about 89% appear once; the ten largest clones hold 0.97%. V lost 3 bases and J 10 bases, leaving 13 bases between the germline ends. Germline loops: CDR1 MNHNS, CDR2 SASEGT. The CDR3 has 14 residues. The sequenced material came from peripheral blood. The chain uses TRBV6-1 and TRBJ1-6; D is unresolved. The receptor was derived from a man aged 55 to 70 with acute or convalescent COVID-19. The CDR3: CASSDSGSGSPLHF. CDR3 DNA: TGTGCCAGCAGTGACTCGGGATCTGGGTCACCCCTCCACTTT.